These 26 T cell receptor beta chains share one sample of origin, sequenced in a study of cytomegalovirus exposure and HLA in healthy donors. Vbeta (60) and Jbeta (13) primers were used in the PCR. Assay used: immunoSEQ multiplex PCR; TCRdb lists only in-frame clones, some missing. The sample carries roughly 120,000 clones, about 69% recorded once. The sequenced sample consisted of PBMCs. The receptors shown here come from a young woman in good health and CMV-seronegative.

This clone was counted only a few times. The CDR3 bases are TGTGCCAGCAGTCCAACCCGGACTAGCGGGGGGGCAGATACGCAGTATTTT. Its translation is CASSPTRTSGGADTQYF. This chain links TRBV28 with TRBJ2-3; TRBD2 matches at 15 bases. The CDR3 is 17 amino acids. With V trimmed by 5 bases and J by 4 bases, 7 bases remained unmatched. CDR1 and CDR2 from the germline V gene are MDHEN and SYDVKM.

The chain couples TRBV5-1 to TRBJ1-4; TRBD1 matches at 10 bases. The germline CDR1 and CDR2 sequences are SGHRS and YFSETQ. With 4 bases clipped from V and 8 bases from J, the junction kept 5 bases outside the gene matches. This CDR3 has 14 residues. CDR3 region: CASSRGQGDEKLFF. The CDR3 DNA sequence: TGCGCCAGCAGCCGAGGACAGGGGGACGAAAAACTGTTTTTT.

This clone turned up a few times. This chain uses TRBV5-1 with TRBJ2-7; D ambiguous. The CDR3 is 14 residues long. The V gene lost 4 bases and the J gene lost 4 bases, with 15 bases spanning the gap. CDR1 is SGHRS and CDR2 is YFSETQ in the germline V gene. Here the CDR3 reads CASSPPTSTYEQYF. The CDR3 DNA reads TGCGCCAGCAGCCCCCCGACAAGCACTTACGAGCAGTACTTC.

The chain recombines TRBV5-4 with TRBJ1-1, with D hard to call. The CDR3 is 13 residues long. Germline V gene data show CDR1 as SGHNT and CDR2 as YYREEE (reference sequence). Trimming left V 0 bases short and J 1 base short, with 4 bases between. The chain's CDR3 is CASSLVRNTEAFF. The DNA of the CDR3 is TGTGCCAGCAGCTTGGTCAGGAACACTGAAGCTTTCTTT.

This sequence joins TRBV2 and TRBJ1-1; D remains ambiguous. The CDR3 contains 15 residues. Germline V gene sequence: CDR1 SNHLY, CDR2 FYNNEI. V was trimmed by 5 bases and J by 2 bases, leaving 15 bases between them. CDR3: CASSSPRTGNTEAFF. The CDR3 DNA follows: TGTGCCAGCAGTTCTCCTCGGACGGGAAACACTGAAGCTTTCTTT.

V usage is TRBV2 and J usage is TRBJ2-7; D might be TRBD2 (6 bases). Trimming pared 4 bases from V and 9 bases from J, leaving 19 bases between. The germline CDR1 and CDR2 sequences are SNHLY and FYNNEI. The CDR3 loop spans 14 amino acids. CDR3 loop: CASSASQGLWAQYF. The CDR3 DNA follows: TGTGCCAGCAGTGCCAGCCAGGGACTCTGGGCGCAGTACTTC.

This clone was seen only a few times. The genes are TRBV2 and TRBJ1-1; TRBD1 aligns across 7 bases. With V trimmed by 4 bases and J by 3 bases, 5 bases remained unmatched. There are 14 residues in the CDR3. The germline V gene encodes CDR1 SNHLY and CDR2 FYNNEI. CDR3: CASSGQGWDTEAFF. For the CDR3, the DNA is TGTGCCAGCAGTGGACAGGGATGGGACACTGAAGCTTTCTTT.

V usage is TRBV29-1 and J usage is TRBJ2-7; 9 nucleotides match TRBD2. The germline gives CDR1 SQVTM, CDR2 ANQGSEA. Trimming cost V 3 bases and J 6 bases; bases outside gene matches: 6. CDR3 size: 13 residues. CDR3 sequence (DNA): TGCAGCGTTGACTCCGGGACTAGCCGCGAGCAGTACTTC. This sequence encodes CSVDSGTSREQYF.

The chain combines TRBV6-5 with TRBJ1-2; 7 bases agree with TRBD1. CDR1 and CDR2 (germline): MNHEY, SVGAGI. This CDR3 is built from 13 residues. The V and J ends lost 2 bases and 6 bases, in that order; junction bases with no gene match: 3. In DNA form, the CDR3 reads TGTGCCAGCAGTTACCGGGACAGTGATGGCTACACCTTC. It yields the protein CASSYRDSDGYTF.

This chain connects TRBV27 to TRBJ1-1; 8 bases are a match to TRBD1. The CDR3 is 17 amino acids. Trimming removed 2 bases from V and 4 bases from J; junction bases left unmatched: 12. Germline values: CDR1 MNHEY, CDR2 SMNVEV (reference sequence). The CDR3 DNA reads as TGTGCCAGCAGTTTAAGGACAGGGAGGGTTCGGACCACTGAAGCTTTCTTT. Protein product: CASSLRTGRVRTTEAFF.

The chain carries TRBV10-1 and TRBJ1-3, with D unclear. Germline CDR1 is WNHNN and CDR2 is SYGVQD (reference sequence). V lost 5 bases to trimming and J lost 0 bases, with 8 bases between them. The CDR3 consists of 14 residues. CDR3 loop: CASSPDNSGNTIYF. CDR3 DNA sequence: TGCGCCAGCAGTCCCGACAACTCTGGAAACACCATATATTTT.

This rearrangement joins TRBV2 to TRBJ2-2; possibly TRBD1 for D (5 bases). V was shortened by 2 bases and J by 4 bases, with 17 bases between the two germline ends. The germline CDR1 and CDR2 sequences are SNHLY and FYNNEI. The CDR3 sequence is 17 residues long. For the CDR3, the DNA is TGTGCCAGCAGTGAAAATCGGTGGGGCCCCTCCACCGGGGAGCTGTTTTTT. Its translation: CASSENRWGPSTGELFF.

The chain has TRBV7-9 and TRBJ1-1; 7 positions match TRBD1. Germline CDR1 SEHNR, CDR2 FQNEAQ (reference sequence). The CDR3 has 14 residues. With 5 bases clipped from V and 3 bases from J, the junction kept 6 bases outside the gene matches. The CDR3 bases are TGTGCCAGCAGCGGAGACAGGGTGGACACTGAAGCTTTCTTT. Translating gives CASSGDRVDTEAFF.

The J gene is TRBJ1-1, the V gene TRBV2, with D perhaps TRBD1 (5 bases). The ends were cut back, 4 bases at V and 11 bases at J, with 11 bases in the middle. This CDR3 is 11 amino acids long. Germline values: CDR1 SNHLY, CDR2 FYNNEI. The DNA for the CDR3 is TGTGCCAGCAGTGTTACGGGGGGTGCTTTCTTT. This codes for CASSVTGGAFF.

This chain connects TRBV2 to TRBJ2-3; 7 bases map to TRBD1. Unmatched junction bases numbered 8, after V lost 6 bases and J lost 2 bases. In germline, CDR1 is SNHLY, CDR2 FYNNEI. The CDR3 is 15 residues long. The CDR3, as DNA: TGTGCCAGCAGAGACAGGGCTGGTCCCACAGATACGCAGTATTTT. Translating it yields CASRDRAGPTDTQYF.

Concerning this clone itself: The sample has other DNA sequences that encode this CDR3 too. This chain's CDR3 is CASRGGTEAFF. DNA of the CDR3: TGTGCCAGCAGGGGAGGCACTGAAGCTTTCTTT. The chain carries TRBV2 and TRBJ1-1; D remains ambiguous. Germline CDR1 reads SNHLY; CDR2 reads FYNNEI. V was pared by 6 bases and J by 4 bases, with 6 bases between. CDR3 length: 11 residues.

The genes are TRBV4-2 and TRBJ1-5; D unresolved. Deletions cut 0 bases from V and 4 bases from J, with 10 bases between. CDR3 length: 15 amino acids. Looked up from germline, CDR1 is LGHNA and CDR2 is YNFKEQ. CDR3 loop: CASSQDRTSNQPQHF. The CDR3 coding sequence is TGTGCCAGCAGCCAAGATAGAACCTCTAATCAGCCCCAGCATTTT.

The chain employs TRBV6-5 and TRBJ2-7, with D perhaps TRBD2 (5 bases). This CDR3 has 14 residues. Germline CDR1 is MNHEY and CDR2 is SVGAGI. The ends were cut back, 5 bases at V and 1 base at J, with 12 bases in the middle. The CDR3 sequence is CASSPGEGSYEQYF. CDR3 bases: TGTGCCAGCAGTCCGGGCGAGGGATCCTACGAGCAGTACTTC.

The CDR3 DNA reads as TGTGCCAGTAGTCCAGGGTTTGACAGGGTCCACGAGCAGTACTTC. Encoded protein: CASSPGFDRVHEQYF. This chain connects TRBV19 to TRBJ2-7, with 7 bases identical to TRBD1. This CDR3 comprises 15 residues. From germline, CDR1 is LNHDA and CDR2 SQIVND (reference sequence). With 5 bases clipped from V and 5 bases from J, the junction kept 12 bases outside the gene matches.

The J gene is TRBJ1-3, the V gene TRBV30; D is unclear. CDR1 GTSNPN and CDR2 SVGIG come from the germline V gene (reference sequence). V lost 2 bases to trimming and J lost 0 bases, with 5 bases between them. The CDR3 totals 13 residues. The CDR3 is CAWSHTSGNTIYF. The CDR3, as DNA: TGTGCCTGGAGTCACACCTCTGGAAACACCATATATTTT.

The chain is built from TRBV19 and TRBJ1-1; D remains ambiguous. The CDR3 has 13 residues. Looked up from germline, CDR1 is LNHDA and CDR2 is SQIVND (reference sequence). Trimming took off 3 bases at V and 6 bases at J, with 11 bases between the two ends. DNA of the CDR3: TGTGCCAGTAGTATGAGAGGGATCGCTGAAGCTTTCTTT. It is translated as CASSMRGIAEAFF.

V gene TRBV25-1 combines with J gene TRBJ1-2; 9 bases match TRBD1. CDR3 length: 13 amino acids. With 4 bases clipped from V and 6 bases from J, the junction kept 3 bases outside the gene matches. Germline assignment: CDR1 MGHDK and CDR2 SYGVNS. The CDR3 loop is CASSVGQGDGYTF. The CDR3 nucleotides read TGTGCCAGCAGTGTGGGACAGGGTGATGGCTACACCTTC.

The rearrangement links TRBV10-3 to TRBJ1-2; D is ambiguous. Germline V gene lookup returns CDR1 ENHRY and CDR2 SYGVKD. This CDR3 is built from 15 residues. Trimming removed 2 bases from V and 4 bases from J, with 14 bases in between. The CDR3 bases are TGTGCCATCAGTGAGAGAGCCCCCGGACTCTATGGCTACACCTTC. Translating it yields CAISERAPGLYGYTF.

Comment on this clone: An end of the junction differs from the germline gene, which may be a read error. The CDR3, as DNA: TGCAGTGCTAGAGACAGGGGGCTTAACTTC. Its translation: CSARDRGLNF. V and J are TRBV20-1 and TRBJ2-7; 8 nucleotides match TRBD1. The CDR3 consists of 10 residues. Germline V gene sequence: CDR1 DFQATT, CDR2 SNEGSKA (reference sequence).

CDR3 protein: CASSWGDRDSYEQYF. In nucleotides, the CDR3 is TGCGCCAGCAGCTGGGGGGACAGGGACTCCTACGAGCAGTACTTC. The chain links TRBV5-1 to TRBJ2-7, with 9 bases fitting TRBD1. The CDR3 spans 15 residues. CDR1 is SGHRS and CDR2 is YFSETQ in the germline V gene. The V segment lost 3 bases and the J segment 0 bases; nucleotides outside the gene matches: 4.

The chain employs TRBV11-2 and TRBJ2-1; 12 positions match TRBD2. CDR1 is SGHAT and CDR2 is FQNNGV in the germline V gene. J was trimmed by 4 bases and V by 5 bases; bases with no gene match: 9. The CDR3 contains 17 residues. The CDR3: CASSLRLAGAVYNEQFF. DNA of the CDR3: TGTGCCAGCAGCCTAAGACTAGCGGGGGCCGTATACAATGAGCAGTTCTTC.